The 21 T cell receptor beta chains below come from one sample, sequenced in a study of blood T cell repertoires in COVID-19. TCRdb's table, derived via immunoSEQ multiplex PCR, lists solely in-frame clones and lacks some. Of approximately 300,000 clones in the sample, 80% to 95% were seen once. The sample was PBMCs or T cells enriched from blood (not recorded which). All receptors derive from a woman between 25 and 40 years old who had recovered from COVID-19.

The V call is TRBV18, the J call TRBJ2-3, with TRBD2 identical over 12 bases. Germline CDR1 is KGHSH and CDR2 is LQKENI. The CDR3 contains 16 residues. With 2 bases clipped from V and 6 bases from J, the junction kept 6 bases outside the gene matches. The CDR3: CASSPSSGGGRDTQYF. In DNA form, the CDR3 reads TGTGCCAGCTCACCATCTAGCGGGGGGGGCCGGGATACGCAGTATTTT.

The gene calls are TRBV4-3 and TRBJ1-2; possibly TRBD1 for D (5 bases). The germline V gene encodes CDR1 LGHNA and CDR2 YSLEER. V lost 4 bases and J lost 6, with 12 bases in between. The CDR3 spans 13 residues. CDR3 sequence reads: CASSPRPGDGYTF. The CDR3, as DNA: TGCGCCAGCAGCCCTCGCCCGGGGGATGGCTACACCTTC.

This rearrangement joins TRBV3-1 (or the pseudogene TRBV3-2) to TRBJ1-3; no definite D call. There are 16 residues in the CDR3. Between the trimmed V and J ends, which lost 1 base and 0 bases, there was a span of 10 bases. CDR1 is LGHDT and CDR2 is YNNKEL in the germline V gene (reference sequence). CDR3 protein: CASSQGVRGSGNTIYF. CDR3 DNA sequence: TGTGCCAGCAGCCAAGGAGTACGGGGCTCTGGAAACACCATATATTTT.

The rearrangement uses TRBV27 and TRBJ2-5; 10 nucleotides align to TRBD2. This CDR3 is built from 14 residues. J lost 0 bases, V lost 10 bases, and 5 bases had no gene match. The V gene's germline CDR1 is MNHEY and CDR2 SMNVEV (reference sequence). CDR3 amino acids: CANISGGYQETQYF. The CDR3 DNA sequence: TGTGCCAACATTAGCGGGGGGTACCAAGAGACCCAGTACTTC.

This clone was seen a few times. The chain combines TRBV4-3 with TRBJ1-3, with D perhaps TRBD1 (6 bases). The CDR3 runs to 16 residues. The germline V and J ends were trimmed by 4 bases and 2 bases, with 15 bases remaining between them. Germline V lookup: CDR1 LGHNA, CDR2 YSLEER. For the CDR3, the DNA is TGCGCCAGCAGCCCGCGCCTGAGACAGGCTGGAAACACCATATATTTT. Encoded protein: CASSPRLRQAGNTIYF.

This chain links TRBV13 with TRBJ1-1, with 8 positions matching TRBD1. V was clipped by 4 bases and J by 7 bases; unmatched bases: 5. Germline CDR1 PRHDT, CDR2 FYEKMQ (reference sequence). There are 13 residues in the CDR3. The CDR3: CASSSRTGHEAFF. CDR3 DNA sequence: TGTGCCAGCAGCTCCAGGACAGGGCATGAAGCTTTCTTT.

The rearrangement joins TRBV15 to TRBJ2-1; TRBD2 is a possible D gene (6 bases). Trimming took 0 bases from V and 4 from J, leaving 7 bases between them. The germline V gene encodes CDR1 LNHNV and CDR2 YYDKDF (reference sequence). CDR3 size: 14 residues. In nucleotides, the CDR3 is TGTGCCACCAGCAGAGACCGGGGGTACAATGAGCAGTTCTTC. Its translation: CATSRDRGYNEQFF.

About this clone itself: One end of the junction is discordant with germline, which a read error may explain. The chain is built from TRBV7-7 and TRBJ2-2, with a possible D match to TRBD1 (7 bases). CDR1 and CDR2 (germline): SSHAT, FNYEAQ (reference sequence). CDR3 length equals 15 residues. The CDR3 bases are TGTGCTAGCAGCTTACTCGCAGGGGGGACCGGGGAGCTGTTTTTT. This codes for CASSLLAGGTGELFF.

The J gene is TRBJ1-2, the V gene TRBV28; 7 bases are a match to TRBD1. Losses at the gene ends were 4 bases for V and 3 bases for J; bases not matched to a gene: 14. Germline V lookup: CDR1 MDHEN, CDR2 SYDVKM. CDR3 length: 17 amino acids. DNA of the CDR3: TGTGCCAGCAGTTATGGGGGGACAGAAGGGGGTGACTATGGCTACACCTTC. Translated: CASSYGGTEGGDYGYTF.

This clone was picked up a small number of times. The rearrangement joins TRBV5-1 to TRBJ1-1; TRBD1 is a possible D gene (6 bases). This CDR3 comprises 13 residues. V was trimmed by 4 bases and J by 1 base, leaving 8 bases between them. The germline gives CDR1 SGHRS, CDR2 YFSETQ. Here the CDR3 reads CASSPGQNTEAFF. CDR3 nucleotides: TGCGCCAGCAGCCCGGGACAGAACACTGAAGCTTTCTTT.

This rearrangement joins TRBV2 to TRBJ2-1; the match to TRBD2 covers 16 bases. CDR1 is SNHLY and CDR2 is FYNNEI in the germline V gene. J gave up 7 bases and V 6 bases, and 6 bases lay outside the gene matches. The CDR3 spans 16 residues. The CDR3 coding sequence is TGTGCCAGCAGAAGGGGACTAGCGGGGGGGAGGAATGAGCAGTTCTTC. Amino acid sequence: CASRRGLAGGRNEQFF.

The chain employs TRBV7-9 and TRBJ2-1, with D unclear. CDR3 size: 11 residues. V lost 0 bases and J lost 9, with 3 bases in between. Germline V lookup: CDR1 SEHNR, CDR2 FQNEAQ (reference sequence). The CDR3 DNA follows: TGTGCCAGCAGCTTAGCTATTGAGCAGTTCTTC. This gives the protein CASSLAIEQFF.

The chain has TRBV5-4 and TRBJ1-2; possibly TRBD1 for D (5 bases). With 3 bases removed from V and 7 bases from J, the gap between germline ends came to 19 bases. The CDR3 length is 15 residues. Germline V gives CDR1 SGHNT, CDR2 YYREEE (reference sequence). In DNA, the CDR3 is TGTGCCAGCAGCTGGGGGGGGACCAATCCTAGTGGCTACACCTTC. This translates into CASSWGGTNPSGYTF. The entire variable domain, with the rest obtained from reference TRBV5-4 and TRBJ1-2, is as follows: ETGVTQSPTHLIKTRGQQVTLRCSSQSGHNTVSWYQQALGQGPQFIFQYYREEENGRGNFPPRFSGLQFPNYSSELNVNALELDDSALYLCASSWGGTNPSGYTFGSGTRLTVV.

This rearrangement joins TRBV30 to TRBJ1-4; D is unresolved. V lost 3 bases, J lost 0 bases, and 5 bases lay in between. Germline CDR1 and CDR2: GTSNPN and SVGIG (reference sequence). The CDR3 covers 13 residues. The CDR3 DNA sequence: TGTGCCTGGAGGCAGACAACTAATGAAAAACTGTTTTTT. It translates to CAWRQTTNEKLFF.

V is TRBV11-2 and J is TRBJ2-7; D might be TRBD1 (6 bases). Trimming took off 8 bases at V and 5 bases at J, with 19 bases between the two ends. CDR1 SGHAT and CDR2 FQNNGV come from the germline V gene. The CDR3 length is 14 residues. The CDR3 sequence is CASRSGVVGHEQYF. Here the CDR3 DNA reads TGTGCCAGCCGATCAGGGGTTGTGGGGCACGAGCAGTACTTC.

The CDR3 sequence: CASSWEGGTNYGYTF. In nucleotides, the CDR3 is TGCGCCAGCAGCTGGGAAGGGGGCACTAACTATGGCTACACCTTC. The chain carries TRBV5-1 and TRBJ1-2; 7 bases map to TRBD1. This CDR3 has 15 residues. Germline-derived CDR1 and CDR2 are SGHRS and YFSETQ. The V and J ends lost 3 bases and 0 bases, in that order; junction bases with no gene match: 5.

The chain couples TRBV6-2 or TRBV6-3 to TRBJ2-3; a weak D match, TRBD1 (6 bases). Trimming shortened V by 2 bases and J by 0 bases, and 15 bases separated the two germline ends. This CDR3 contains 17 residues. Germline CDR1 MNHEY, CDR2 SVGEGT. The CDR3 here is CASSYPHGQLSTDTQYF. CDR3 coding DNA: TGTGCCAGCAGTTACCCACACGGACAGCTAAGCACAGATACGCAGTATTTT.

V and J are TRBV18 and TRBJ1-1; 10 positions agree with TRBD1. Per germline, CDR1 KGHSH and CDR2 LQKENI. This CDR3 has 13 amino acids. Germline trimming cut 10 bases from V and 1 base from J; bases unmatched to any gene: 3. In DNA form, the CDR3 reads TGTGCCACTGGGACAGGGGAGAACACTGAAGCTTTCTTT. This codes for CATGTGENTEAFF.

The gene calls are TRBV6-2 or TRBV6-3 and TRBJ2-2, with 7 bases lining up with TRBD2. The ends lost 3 bases at V and 1 base at J; junction bases unmatched: 2. Per the germline V gene, CDR1 is MNHEY and CDR2 is SVGEGT. The CDR3 is made up of 15 amino acids. CDR3: CASSYGGGNTGELFF. Written as DNA, the CDR3 is TGTGCCAGCAGTTATGGCGGGGGGAACACCGGGGAGCTGTTTTTT.

The CDR3 sequence is CASRPSAGGVTQYF. CDR3 in DNA: TGTGCCAGCAGGCCTAGCGCGGGAGGGGTGACCCAGTACTTC. The chain links TRBV27 to TRBJ2-5, with TRBD2 matching 9 bases. Per germline, CDR1 MNHEY and CDR2 SMNVEV (reference sequence). J gave up 7 bases and V 6 bases, and 9 bases lay outside the gene matches. The CDR3 has 14 residues.

This chain uses TRBV7-9 with TRBJ1-2, with no clear D. Trimming removed 2 bases from V and 7 bases from J, with 11 bases in between. This CDR3 contains 13 residues. Germline-derived CDR1 and CDR2 are SEHNR and FQNEAQ (reference sequence). Here the CDR3 DNA reads TGTGCCAGCAGCTTAACGGGTGGATCTGGCTACACCTTC. This codes for CASSLTGGSGYTF.